The rows below give T cell receptor beta chains drawn from one sample of a study of control samples from healthy donors and cancer patients. The repertoire was sequenced with immunoSEQ multiplex PCR; TCRdb's copy has only in-frame clones and lacks some. The sample shows 150,000 to 200,000 clones, 94% of them seen only once. The sequencing input was blood. The origin of the receptors is a woman aged 18-30 years in good health. Each CDR3 is given with its conserved first and last residue. The D gene is left open where the match is weak. A row's size may be missing; if present it is once, few, many or a size class.

>TRBV27|once|TRBJ2-7|-
TGTGCCAGCAGTTCCTATCGGGAGCGCGCCAACCACGAGCAGTACTTC
CASSSYRERANHEQYF
>TRBV18|-|TRBJ1-4|-
TGTGCCAGCTCACCAAACTCGGGGGGCGATGAAAAACTGTTTTTT
CASSPNSGGDEKLFF
>TRBV12-3/TRBV12-4|-|TRBJ1-2|-
TGTGCCAGCAGTTACAGGGACTATGGCTACACCTTC
CASSYRDYGYTF
>TRBV23-1|few|TRBJ1-1|-
TGCGCCAGCAGTCGTAAAACAGGGTACACTGAAGCTTTCTTT
CASSRKTGYTEAFF
>TRBV5-1|-|TRBJ2-1|-
TGCGCCAGCTCTGGTGGGGGGTTTGCGAATGAGCAGTTCTTC
CASSGGGFANEQFF
>TRBV28|-|TRBJ2-3|-
TGTGCCAGCAGTATAGGGAGCACAGATACGCAGTATTTT
CASSIGSTDTQYF
>TRBV5-1|-|TRBJ2-1|TRBD2
TGCGCCAGCAGCTTCATAGCGGGAGACAGGAATGAGCAGTTCTTC
CASSFIAGDRNEQFF
>TRBV7-8|-|TRBJ1-1|-
TGTGCCAGCAGCTTAGGACAGCCGATGAACACTGAAGCTTTCTTT
CASSLGQPMNTEAFF
>TRBV7-2|-|TRBJ1-4|TRBD1
TGTGCCAGCAGCCCAGGGACAGGGGGTGAAAAACTGTTTTTT
CASSPGTGGEKLFF
>TRBV19|once|TRBJ1-2|-
TGTGCCAGTAGTATAGGCGATGCCTACACCTTC
CASSIGDAYTF
>TRBV5-8|-|TRBJ2-3|TRBD2
TGTGCCAGCAGCCCCCTCCTAGGACTAGCGGGAGGCTCAGATACGCAGTATTTT
CASSPLLGLAGGSDTQYF
>TRBV28|once|TRBJ1-1|TRBD1
TGTGCCAGCCGAGGGGGCGCGGGAACTGAAGCTTTCTTT
CASRGGAGTEAFF
>TRBV11-2|-|TRBJ2-5|TRBD2
TGTGCCAGCAGCTTCGGGGGGTTTGAGACCCAGTACTTC
CASSFGGFETQYF
>TRBV11-2|-|TRBJ2-7|-
TGTGCCAGCAGCTACTTGGAAACAGCCTACGAGCAGTACTTC
CASSYLETAYEQYF
>TRBV7-2|-|TRBJ2-5|-
TGTGCCAGCAGCTTAGGTCGATTTACAGAGACCCAGTACTTC
CASSLGRFTETQYF
>TRBV10-3|-|TRBJ2-5|-
TGTGCCATCAGTGAGTTTCGGCTAGAGACCCAGTACTTC
CAISEFRLETQYF
>TRBV18|-|TRBJ1-4|-
TGTGCCAGCTCACCACCCGGGGGAATCCGTGAAAAACTGTTTTTT
CASSPPGGIREKLFF
>TRBV4-1|-|TRBJ2-7|-
TGCGCCAGCAGCCAGGGTCGAGGATTCTACGAGCAGTACTTC
CASSQGRGFYEQYF
>TRBV4-1|-|TRBJ2-1|TRBD2
TGCGCCAGCAGCCAAGTGTGGGTTGGGGCTAGCGACGGGGGGGATGAGCAGTTCTTC
CASSQVWVGASDGGDEQFF
>TRBV6-5|-|TRBJ1-1|-
TGTGCCAGCAGTTACGAAATTAGGCGGAACACTGAAGCTTTCTTT
CASSYEIRRNTEAFF
>TRBV19|-|TRBJ1-5|-
TGTGCCAGTAGTTATGGAGGGTTGGCGAACAATCAGCCCCAGCATTTT
CASSYGGLANNQPQHF
>TRBV19|once|TRBJ1-2|-
TGTGCCAGTAGTATTCGAGCGAACTATGGCTACACCTTC
CASSIRANYGYTF
>TRBV6-5|-|TRBJ2-2|-
TGTGCCAGCAGCCGAATACAGGGTACCGGGGAGCTGTTTTTT
CASSRIQGTGELFF
>TRBV14|-|TRBJ2-7|-
TGTGCCAGCAGCCAAGATCATGGAGCGCAGTACTTC
CASSQDHGAQYF
>TRBV6-5|-|TRBJ1-1|-
TGTGCCAGCAGTTCCCCGGGGCGCGTCAACACTGAAGCTTTCTTT
CASSSPGRVNTEAFF
>TRBV7-9|-|TRBJ1-1|TRBD1
TGTGCCAGCAGCTTGTGGGGGATGATGACAGGGATTCGGACTGAAGCTTTCTTT
CASSLWGMMTGIRTEAFF
>TRBV6-2/TRBV6-3|-|TRBJ2-5|-
TGTGCCAGCAGTTATCTGACGGGACTGAAGATAGAGACCCAGTACTTC
CASSYLTGLKIETQYF
>TRBV7-3|-|TRBJ2-5|TRBD2
TGTGCCAGCAGCCTGCCGCCTGGGCAGCGGGGGGGGTTCCAAGAGACCCAGTACTTC
CASSLPPGQRGGFQETQYF
>TRBV28|-|TRBJ1-6|-
TGTGCCAGCAGTTTGGAGGGGCACCATCGATTTTATTATAATTCACCCCTCCACTTT
CASSLEGHHRFYYNSPLHF
>TRBV28|-|TRBJ1-5|-
TGTGCCAGTCGACGGTCTTTTAGCAATCAGCCCCAGCATTTT
CASRRSFSNQPQHF
>TRBV9|once|TRBJ2-1|-
TGTGCCAGCAGCGTCGACAGGCCTTACGATGAGCAGTTCTTC
CASSVDRPYDEQFF
>TRBV28|-|TRBJ1-5|-
TGTGCCAGCAGTTTACGAGCCGGGCGGAATCAGCCCCAGCATTTT
CASSLRAGRNQPQHF
>TRBV2|-|TRBJ2-1|TRBD2
TGTGCCAGCGCGTTCCGGGGGGGCTTTTCCAATGAGCAGTTCTTC
CASAFRGGFSNEQFF
>TRBV6-1|-|TRBJ2-7|TRBD1
TGTGCCAGCAGTGAAAGACTAGCCGCCGGGACAGGGAAAGAGCAGTACTTC
CASSERLAAGTGKEQYF
>TRBV18|-|TRBJ2-7|-
TGTGCCAGCTCCCCTCCCGCGGGGCCCGAGCAGTACTTC
CASSPPAGPEQYF
>TRBV19|once|TRBJ2-7|-
TGTGCCAGTAGTATCAGGCGGAGCTCCTACGAGCAGTACTTC
CASSIRRSSYEQYF
>TRBV29-1|-|TRBJ1-6|-
TGCAGCGTTGGTCAGAATGTGGATTCACCCCTCCACTTT
CSVGQNVDSPLHF
>TRBV6-5|-|TRBJ1-3|-
TGTGCCAGCAGAATCACATCTGGAAACACCATATATTTT
CASRITSGNTIYF
>TRBV13|-|TRBJ1-2|-
TGTGCCAGCAGCCAAAGTCATACAGGAAACTATGGCTACACCTTC
CASSQSHTGNYGYTF
>TRBV4-3|-|TRBJ2-7|-
TGCGCCAGCAGCCCAAGACTAGGGGCCTACGAGCAGTACTTC
CASSPRLGAYEQYF
>TRBV9|-|TRBJ2-2|-
TGTGCCAGCAGCGTAGGGGCAGGGCTCCCCGGGGAGCTGTTTTTT
CASSVGAGLPGELFF
>TRBV12-1|-|TRBJ2-5|-
TGTGCCAGCAGCTTTAGCGGGCGGGTCGGGGAGACCCAGTACTTC
CASSFSGRVGETQYF
>TRBV2|few|TRBJ2-7|-
TGTGCCAGCTCCCTGGGAGGGGGCTCCTACGAGCAGTACTTC
CASSLGGGSYEQYF
>TRBV28|-|TRBJ1-2|-
TGTGCCAGCAGTTTCAGGGGACGTTATGGCTACACCTTC
CASSFRGRYGYTF
>TRBV9|-|TRBJ1-1|-
TGTGCCAGCAGCGTAACCGTTGGCGTGGGCGCTGAAGCTTTCTTT
CASSVTVGVGAEAFF
>TRBV6-5|-|TRBJ1-5|-
TGTGCCAGCAGTTACTCAGGCGGCAATCAGCCCCAGCATTTT
CASSYSGGNQPQHF